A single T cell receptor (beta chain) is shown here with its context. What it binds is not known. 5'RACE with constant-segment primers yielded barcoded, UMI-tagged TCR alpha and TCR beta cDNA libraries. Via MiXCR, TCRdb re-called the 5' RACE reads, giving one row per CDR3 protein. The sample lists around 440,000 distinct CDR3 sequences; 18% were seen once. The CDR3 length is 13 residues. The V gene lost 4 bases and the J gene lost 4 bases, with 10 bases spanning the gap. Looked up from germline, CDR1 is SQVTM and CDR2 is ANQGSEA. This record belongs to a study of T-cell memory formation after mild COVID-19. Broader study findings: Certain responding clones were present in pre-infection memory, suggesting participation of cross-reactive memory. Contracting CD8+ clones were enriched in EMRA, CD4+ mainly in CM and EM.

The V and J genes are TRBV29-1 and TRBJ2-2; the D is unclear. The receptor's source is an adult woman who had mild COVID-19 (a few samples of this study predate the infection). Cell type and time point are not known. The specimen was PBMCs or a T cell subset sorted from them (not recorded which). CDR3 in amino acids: CSVVLGSTGELFF. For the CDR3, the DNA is TGCAGCGTTGTCCTGGGGTCCACCGGGGAGCTGTTTTTT.